The rows below give T cell receptor beta chains drawn from one sample of a study of graft-versus-host responses after intestinal transplantation. For these TCRs, the target antigens are not known. TCRdb's table, derived via immunoSEQ multiplex PCR, lists solely in-frame clones and lacks some. This sample has about 94,000 clones, with roughly 91% found just once. The source material was unstimulated CD8+ T cells sorted from spleen or lymph node cells, sampled before intestinal transplant. The receptors stem from a human donor who received an intestinal transplant. Each CDR3 is given with its conserved first and last residue. The order of the fields is V gene, clone size, J gene, D gene, CDR3 DNA, CDR3 protein. D genes are given only for firm matches. The size field is filled for only some rows; it gives once, few, many or a size class.

v_call: TRBV7-2
clone_size: once
j_call: TRBJ2-5
d_call: -
cdr3_nt: TGTGCCAGCAGCTTAGCGGCTAGGTTGCAAGAGACCCAGTACTTC
cdr3_aa: CASSLAARLQETQYF

v_call: TRBV14
clone_size: -
j_call: TRBJ1-2
d_call: -
cdr3_nt: TGTGCCAGCAGCCAAGGGGCCAGTCTCTATGGCTACACCTTC
cdr3_aa: CASSQGASLYGYTF

v_call: TRBV30
clone_size: -
j_call: TRBJ2-7
d_call: -
cdr3_nt: TGTGCCTGGACCCCCGCCGGGGGCGAGCAGTACTTC
cdr3_aa: CAWTPAGGEQYF

v_call: TRBV7-2
clone_size: -
j_call: TRBJ2-7
d_call: -
cdr3_nt: TGTGCCAGCAGCTTTGGAACAGGGTCCTACGAGCAGTACTTC
cdr3_aa: CASSFGTGSYEQYF

v_call: TRBV5-4
clone_size: medium-sized
j_call: TRBJ1-2
d_call: TRBD1
cdr3_nt: TGTGCCAGCAGCTTAGGGACAGGGTCGCTGGGCTACACCTTC
cdr3_aa: CASSLGTGSLGYTF

v_call: TRBV30
clone_size: few
j_call: TRBJ1-5
d_call: -
cdr3_nt: TGTGCCTGGAGTGTCGGACAGCCTAATCAGCCCCAGCATTTT
cdr3_aa: CAWSVGQPNQPQHF

v_call: TRBV2
clone_size: -
j_call: TRBJ2-3
d_call: TRBD1
cdr3_nt: TGTGCCAGCAGTGAAGCGCTCCGACAGGGAACTAGCACAGATACGCAGTATTTT
cdr3_aa: CASSEALRQGTSTDTQYF

v_call: TRBV5-1
clone_size: -
j_call: TRBJ1-1
d_call: -
cdr3_nt: TGCGCCAGCAGCTTTGGGGGGGGGTTTGTGAACACTGAAGCTTTCTTT
cdr3_aa: CASSFGGGFVNTEAFF

v_call: TRBV30
clone_size: -
j_call: TRBJ2-7
d_call: -
cdr3_nt: TGTGCCTGGAGTCTCCTGGGAGGCTCCTACGAGCAGTACTTC
cdr3_aa: CAWSLLGGSYEQYF

v_call: TRBV13
clone_size: once
j_call: TRBJ2-7
d_call: TRBD2
cdr3_nt: TGTGCCAGCAGCTTAAGACTAGCGGGAGATCCCCACGAGCAGTACTTC
cdr3_aa: CASSLRLAGDPHEQYF

v_call: TRBV4-1
clone_size: -
j_call: TRBJ2-5
d_call: TRBD2
cdr3_nt: TGCGCCAGCAGCCAGGGCGGGAGTGGGGAAGAGACCCAGTACTTC
cdr3_aa: CASSQGGSGEETQYF

v_call: TRBV20-1
clone_size: once
j_call: TRBJ2-7
d_call: -
cdr3_nt: TGCAGTGCCAGTATACCCTACGAGCAGTACTTC
cdr3_aa: CSASIPYEQYF

v_call: TRBV19
clone_size: -
j_call: TRBJ1-6
d_call: -
cdr3_nt: TGTGCCAGTAGTATCCCGGGGGGGGCGTCACCCCTCCACTTT
cdr3_aa: CASSIPGGASPLHF

v_call: TRBV27
clone_size: -
j_call: TRBJ2-3
d_call: -
cdr3_nt: TGTGCCACCCGACCCCGGGGCACAGATACGCAGTATTTT
cdr3_aa: CATRPRGTDTQYF

v_call: TRBV9
clone_size: -
j_call: TRBJ2-7
d_call: TRBD2
cdr3_nt: TGTGCCAGCAGCGAGGGACTAGGGACCTACGAGCAGTACTTC
cdr3_aa: CASSEGLGTYEQYF

v_call: TRBV28
clone_size: -
j_call: TRBJ1-1
d_call: -
cdr3_nt: TGTGCCAGCAGCCCCGACGGACAGGAAGCTTTCTTT
cdr3_aa: CASSPDGQEAFF

v_call: TRBV25-1
clone_size: once
j_call: TRBJ1-1
d_call: -
cdr3_nt: TGTGCCAGCAGTGATACAGGGTGGAACACTGAAGCTTTCTTT
cdr3_aa: CASSDTGWNTEAFF

v_call: TRBV4-3
clone_size: once
j_call: TRBJ1-5
d_call: -
cdr3_nt: TGCGCCAGCAGCCAAGATACCGGGGTGCGTCAGCTCCAGCATTTT
cdr3_aa: CASSQDTGVRQLQHF

v_call: TRBV10-3
clone_size: -
j_call: TRBJ1-1
d_call: -
cdr3_nt: TGTGCCATCAGTGATACAGGGCGAAATACTGAAGCTTTCTTT
cdr3_aa: CAISDTGRNTEAFF

v_call: TRBV5-5
clone_size: -
j_call: TRBJ1-2
d_call: TRBD1
cdr3_nt: TGTGCCAGCAGCCGTTGGACAGGGAGAAACTATGGCTACACCTTC
cdr3_aa: CASSRWTGRNYGYTF

v_call: TRBV5-1
clone_size: -
j_call: TRBJ2-6
d_call: -
cdr3_nt: TGCGCCAGCAGCTTGATTATCATAGCCTCTGGGGCCAACGTCCTGACTTTC
cdr3_aa: CASSLIIIASGANVLTF

v_call: TRBV9
clone_size: -
j_call: TRBJ1-5
d_call: -
cdr3_nt: TGTGCCAGCAGCGTAGGAGGAGGGGTCGGACAGCCCCAGCATTTT
cdr3_aa: CASSVGGGVGQPQHF

v_call: TRBV15
clone_size: -
j_call: TRBJ2-7
d_call: TRBD1
cdr3_nt: TGTGCCACCAGCAGTGGGGACAGGGAACACGAGCAGTACTTC
cdr3_aa: CATSSGDREHEQYF

v_call: TRBV5-4
clone_size: once
j_call: TRBJ1-1
d_call: -
cdr3_nt: TGTGCCAGCAGCTTGGATCGCGGGGACACTGAAGCTTTCTTT
cdr3_aa: CASSLDRGDTEAFF

v_call: TRBV4-2
clone_size: -
j_call: TRBJ2-5
d_call: -
cdr3_nt: TGTGCCAGCAGCCAAGAATGGGCGTCAGGGGTGGAGACCCAGTACTTC
cdr3_aa: CASSQEWASGVETQYF

v_call: TRBV5-4
clone_size: -
j_call: TRBJ2-1
d_call: TRBD2
cdr3_nt: TGTGCCAGCAGCTCCCGGCCACTAGCGGGAGTAGGGCAGTTCTTC
cdr3_aa: CASSSRPLAGVGQFF